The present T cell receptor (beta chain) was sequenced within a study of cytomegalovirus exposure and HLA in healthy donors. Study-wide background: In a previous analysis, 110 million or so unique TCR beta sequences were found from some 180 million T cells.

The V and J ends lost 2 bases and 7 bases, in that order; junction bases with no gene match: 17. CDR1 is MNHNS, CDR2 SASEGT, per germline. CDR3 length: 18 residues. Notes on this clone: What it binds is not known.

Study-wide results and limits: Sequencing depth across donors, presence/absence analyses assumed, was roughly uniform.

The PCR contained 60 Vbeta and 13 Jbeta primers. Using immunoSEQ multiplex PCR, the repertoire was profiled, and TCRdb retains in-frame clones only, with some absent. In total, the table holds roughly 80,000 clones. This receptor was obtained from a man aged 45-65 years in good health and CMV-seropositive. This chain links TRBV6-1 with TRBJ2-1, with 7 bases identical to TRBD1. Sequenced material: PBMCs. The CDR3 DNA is TGTGCCAGCAGTGAAAGGGGACGAGGGGGCGGAATACAGAATGAGCAGTTCTTC. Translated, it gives CASSERGRGGGIQNEQFF.